The source of this T cell receptor beta chain is a study of cytomegalovirus exposure and HLA in healthy donors (TCRdb year 2017). For the wider study: The roughly 670 repertoires of the first cohort and the approximately 110 validation repertoires were produced on the same platform, according to a later analysis. The aim of the study was to test whether cataloging public T cell receptors could identify signatures of past pathogen exposure. In addition to the first cohort of several hundred subjects, a separate validation cohort of 120 different subjects was used. High-throughput TCR immunosequencing, statistical association of individual TCRs with disease status, and machine learning were combined to predict cytomegalovirus infection status. The paper as a whole reports these results and caveats: Across donors, most TCR sequences were observed very rarely, whereas some public TCRs were present in many individuals. Subsequent analysis determined that TCRs grouped into clusters in the first cohort also showed a tendency toward co-occurrence across the 120 validation repertoires, and roughly 95% of cluster scores exceeded 0. In vitro tests confirmed that a few of the cytomegalovirus-associated TCR beta chains recognize cytomegalovirus antigens. According to the authors, the approach could potentially be generalized to other disease states and immunological phenotypes. A later analysis had no HLA typing for the validation cohort, so co-occurrence there was scored across all 130 or so repertoires. A total of about 150 TCR beta chains were listed by the study as associated with cytomegalovirus. In both the original and validation cohorts, the classifier was reported to diagnose cytomegalovirus status with high specificity and sensitivity.

Separate from the roughly 660-subject first cohort, the validation cohort of roughly 120 subjects was the group to which the donors belonged. CDR1 and CDR2 are drawn from the germline V gene: SGHAT, FQNNGV. There are 16 amino acids in the CDR3, from cysteine to phenylalanine inclusive. The DNA shown is the 48-base CDR3, in frame from base 1. V loses 5 bases, J loses 0 bases, and the germline ends lie 14 bases apart. Receptor amplification or capture employed the immunoSEQ multiplex PCR assay. The paper's data handling went like this. To diagnose cytomegalovirus status from the catalog of TCR beta chain sequences, a statistical classification framework was built. TCRdb provides this immuneACCESS table in a form limited to in-frame rearrangements. Some clones are lacking; in checked studies, under half of them reflect an unresolved V gene, and why the rest are absent is not known. V, J and clone size reflect that table, while D and trimming were determined from the DNA. The sample yields about 120,000 clones; about 85% were counted once. Around 1.9% of the sample is held by the ten biggest clonotypes.

Note on this clone: Its antigen is currently not known. The input lacks base qualities; no much larger clone sits a single base away.

Sequencing was done on a sample of PBMCs. The rearranged segments are TRBV11-2 and TRBJ1-3; possibly the D gene is TRBD1, per 5 matching bases. The TCR comes from a woman in her twenties or thirties in good health and CMV-seronegative. The CDR3 corresponds to CASSTRQSLSGNTIYF. The nucleotides read TGTGCCAGCAGCACCCGACAGAGCCTCTCTGGAAACACCATATATTTT.